This is a list of T cell receptor beta chains from one sample in a study of blood T cell repertoires in COVID-19. The data were produced by immunoSEQ multiplex PCR, yet TCRdb's version contains in-frame clones alone and is incomplete. The table includes roughly 100,000 clones, roughly 88% detected once. The sample was peripheral blood. Receptors were obtained from a woman in her 70s with acute or convalescent COVID-19. The CDR3 runs from the conserved cysteine through the conserved F or W.

v_gene	CDR3aa
TRBV3-1/TRBV3-2	CASSQDMGRSYEQYF
TRBV7-3	CASSLGSRGKKETQYF
TRBV3-1/TRBV3-2	CASSQHSDRAGFYEQYF
TRBV7-9	CASSPRLGLAGVENEQFF
TRBV2	CASSTKQGGSQPQHF
TRBV18	CASSPRTRQGVRGSYNSPLHF
TRBV28	CASSLGGHSNQPQHF
TRBV10-1	CASSQTTGGTEAFF
TRBV27	CASRMAGLEREKLFF
TRBV6-1	CASSEHPGYEQYF
TRBV27	CASSNNRGRRGGTYEQYF
TRBV4-1	CASSQDSRGSETQYF
TRBV19	CASSIGGRGTGELFF